The 5 T cell receptor beta chains below all came from one sample that was sequenced in a study of somatic mutations in cytotoxic T cells in rheumatoid arthritis. Only in-frame clones appear in the TCRdb table, and some are missing; sequencing was by immunoSEQ multiplex PCR. This table has approximately 10,000 clones, around nine tenths appearing once. Sequencing was done on a sample of CD8+ T cells sorted from blood. Receptor source: a young woman with rheumatoid arthritis.

The chain links TRBV5-4 to TRBJ2-3, with 8 bases lining up with TRBD2. This CDR3 is built from 15 residues. Trimming took 3 bases from V and 3 from J; bases not matched to a gene: 6. Looked up from germline, CDR1 is SGHNT and CDR2 is YYREEE (reference sequence). The chain's CDR3 is CASSSSGSGTDTQYF. Here the CDR3 DNA reads TGTGCCAGCAGCTCGAGCGGGAGTGGAACAGATACGCAGTATTTT.

This chain uses TRBV19 with TRBJ2-7, with TRBD2 as a possible D gene (6 bases). This CDR3 spans 14 amino acids. Germline CDR1 reads LNHDA; CDR2 reads SQIVND (reference sequence). Trimming stripped 3 bases from V and 5 bases from J, with 14 bases between. The CDR3 spells CASSMGGANNEQYF. The CDR3 bases are TGTGCCAGTAGTATGGGGGGTGCTAACAACGAGCAGTACTTC.

The CDR3 loop reads CASSGDSYNEQFF. The CDR3 DNA follows: TGTGCCAGCAGCGGGGACAGTTACAATGAGCAGTTCTTC. The chain recombines TRBV7-6 with TRBJ2-1; TRBD1 matches 7 bases. Per germline, CDR1 SGHVS and CDR2 FNYEAQ. The ends lost 5 bases at V and 4 bases at J; junction bases unmatched: 2. The CDR3 totals 13 residues.

This chain joins TRBV2 and TRBJ2-3, with TRBD2 matching over 9 bases. V lost 0 bases and J lost 1; bases outside the gene matches: 5. The CDR3 consists of 17 residues. Germline V lookup: CDR1 SNHLY, CDR2 FYNNEI. The DNA for the CDR3 is TGTGCCAGCAGTGAAGCTAGCGGGAGATTTGGCACAGATACGCAGTATTTT. Protein sequence: CASSEASGRFGTDTQYF.

This chain uses TRBV19 with TRBJ2-1; TRBD2 is a possible D gene (5 bases). This CDR3 has 10 residues. V was shortened by 6 bases and J by 9 bases, with 6 bases between the two germline ends. Germline CDR1 reads LNHDA; CDR2 reads SQIVND (reference sequence). The CDR3 DNA reads TGTGCCAGTAGAGGGAGTGAGCAGTTCTTC. This gives the protein CASRGSEQFF.